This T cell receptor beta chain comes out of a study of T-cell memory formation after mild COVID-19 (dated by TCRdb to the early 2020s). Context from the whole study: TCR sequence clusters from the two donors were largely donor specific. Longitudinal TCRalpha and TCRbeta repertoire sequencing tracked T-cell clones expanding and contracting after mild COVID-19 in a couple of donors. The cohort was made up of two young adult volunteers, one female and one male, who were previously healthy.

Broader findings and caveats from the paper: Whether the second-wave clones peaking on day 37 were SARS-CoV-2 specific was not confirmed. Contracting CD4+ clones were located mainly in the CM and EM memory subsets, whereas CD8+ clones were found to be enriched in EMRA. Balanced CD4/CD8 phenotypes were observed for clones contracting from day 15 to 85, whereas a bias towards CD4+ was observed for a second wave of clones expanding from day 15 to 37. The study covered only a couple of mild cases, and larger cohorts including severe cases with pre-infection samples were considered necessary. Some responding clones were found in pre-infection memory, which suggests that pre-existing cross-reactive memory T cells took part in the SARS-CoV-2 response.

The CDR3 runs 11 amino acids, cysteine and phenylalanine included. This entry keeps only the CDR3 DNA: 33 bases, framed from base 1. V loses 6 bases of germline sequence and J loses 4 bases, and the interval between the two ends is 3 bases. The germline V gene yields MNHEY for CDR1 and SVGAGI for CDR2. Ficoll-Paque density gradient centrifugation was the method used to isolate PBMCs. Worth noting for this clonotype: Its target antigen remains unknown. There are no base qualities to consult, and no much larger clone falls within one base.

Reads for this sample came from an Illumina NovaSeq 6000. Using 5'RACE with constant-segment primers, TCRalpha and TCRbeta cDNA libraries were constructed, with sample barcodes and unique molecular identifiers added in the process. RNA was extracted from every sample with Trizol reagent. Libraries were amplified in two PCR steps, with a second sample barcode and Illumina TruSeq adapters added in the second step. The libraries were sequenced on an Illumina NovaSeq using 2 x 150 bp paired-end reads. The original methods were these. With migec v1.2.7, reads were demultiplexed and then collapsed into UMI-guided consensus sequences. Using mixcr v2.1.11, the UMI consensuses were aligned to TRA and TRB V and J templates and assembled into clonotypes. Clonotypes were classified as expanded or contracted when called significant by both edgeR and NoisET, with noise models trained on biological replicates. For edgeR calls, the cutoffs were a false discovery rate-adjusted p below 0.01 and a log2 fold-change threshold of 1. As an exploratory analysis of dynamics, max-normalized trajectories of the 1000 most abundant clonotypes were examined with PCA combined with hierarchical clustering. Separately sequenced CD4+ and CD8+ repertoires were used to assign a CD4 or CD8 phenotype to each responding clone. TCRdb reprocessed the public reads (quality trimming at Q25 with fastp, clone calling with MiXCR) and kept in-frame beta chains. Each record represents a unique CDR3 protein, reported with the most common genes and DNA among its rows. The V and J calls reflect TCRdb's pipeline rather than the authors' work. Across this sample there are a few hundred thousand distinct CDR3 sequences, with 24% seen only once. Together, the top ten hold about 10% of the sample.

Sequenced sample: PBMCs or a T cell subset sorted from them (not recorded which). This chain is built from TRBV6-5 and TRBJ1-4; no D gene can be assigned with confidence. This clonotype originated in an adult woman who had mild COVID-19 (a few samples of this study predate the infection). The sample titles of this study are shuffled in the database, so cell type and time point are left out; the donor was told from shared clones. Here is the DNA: TGTGCCAGCAGCTATAATGAAAAACTGTTTTTT. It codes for CASSYNEKLFF.